Listed below are T cell receptor beta chains from one sample, sequenced in a study of shared clonotypes between healthy human individuals. Some clones are missing from TCRdb's copy, which holds only in-frame ones; the method was immunoSEQ multiplex PCR. The top ten hold around 0.15% of the sample, which has millions of clones, over 85% seen once. Sequenced: naive CD4+ T cells sorted from blood. All receptors come from a young man in good health. CDR3s include the opening cysteine and the closing phenylalanine or tryptophan. Fields, in order: clone size, D gene, V gene, J gene, CDR3 DNA, CDR3 protein. The D gene is left open where the match is weak. Clone size is stated in some rows and not others, as once, few, many or a class when expanded.

.	TRBD2	TRBV4-1	TRBJ2-1	TGCGCCAGCAGCCAACCATTCCCGCCTAGCGGGGCACGCTCCTACAATGAGCAGTTCTTC	CASSQPFPPSGARSYNEQFF
once	.	TRBV2	TRBJ2-1	TGTGCCAGCAATGTAGGGCTACTTGACAATGAGCAGTTCTTC	CASNVGLLDNEQFF
.	TRBD2	TRBV5-6	TRBJ2-2	TGTGCCAGCAGCCAACTCGCGGGAGACACCGGGGAGCTGTTTTTT	CASSQLAGDTGELFF
once	TRBD2	TRBV10-2	TRBJ2-1	TGCGCCAGCAGATTGAGGGAGGGAGATTACAATGAGCAGTTCTTC	CASRLREGDYNEQFF
.	TRBD1	TRBV4-1	TRBJ1-6	TGCGCCAGCAGCCAAGAACAGGGGGCAAATTCACCCCTCCACTTT	CASSQEQGANSPLHF
.	TRBD1	TRBV28	TRBJ1-5	TGTGCCAGCAGTTTAGCCGACAGGGGCAATCAGCCCCAGCATTTT	CASSLADRGNQPQHF
.	TRBD2	TRBV2	TRBJ2-7	TGTGCCAGCAGTCGCGGGACTAGCCACGAGCAGTACTTC	CASSRGTSHEQYF
.	TRBD2	TRBV9	TRBJ2-2	TGTGCCAGCAGCGTATATGAGACTAGCGGGATCTACACCGGGGAGCTGTTTTTT	CASSVYETSGIYTGELFF
.	.	TRBV7-2	TRBJ1-1	TGTGCCAGCAGCTTGGAGGGACTGATGAACACTGAAGCTTTCTTT	CASSLEGLMNTEAFF
.	.	TRBV19	TRBJ2-5	TGTGCCAGTAGTAGAAGGGTGGGTCTGGGAGAGACCCAGTACTTC	CASSRRVGLGETQYF
.	.	TRBV5-1	TRBJ1-2	TGCGCCAGCAGCGTCGGACACCAGGGTTTCTATGGCTACACCTTC	CASSVGHQGFYGYTF
.	.	TRBV10-3	TRBJ2-2	TGTGCCATCAGTGAGTCGGGACCGGGGGTCACCGGGGAGCTGTTTTTT	CAISESGPGVTGELFF
.	.	TRBV6-6	TRBJ2-7	TGTGCCAGCAGCCTTGTTGGCGGGGTAACCCACGAGCAGTACTTC	CASSLVGGVTHEQYF
.	.	TRBV11-3	TRBJ2-5	TGTGCCAGCAGCTTAGGGGAGCGCCAGAAAGAGACCCAGTACTTC	CASSLGERQKETQYF
.	.	TRBV18	TRBJ1-1	TGTGCCAGCTCCCGGCAGACGGGCGACACTGAAGCTTTCTTT	CASSRQTGDTEAFF
.	.	TRBV12-5	TRBJ2-1	TGTGCTAGCTCCAGGGAGGATGGGCAGTTCTTC	CASSREDGQFF
.	.	TRBV5-1	TRBJ2-2	TGCGCCAGCAGCCCCCGCGCCGAGTCGGGCACCGGGGAGCTGTTTTTT	CASSPRAESGTGELFF
.	.	TRBV2	TRBJ2-5	TGTGCCAGCAGTGAACAAGCCCAAGGGGAGACCCAGTACTTC	CASSEQAQGETQYF
.	.	TRBV5-1	TRBJ1-2	TGCGCCAGCAGCTTCGGGGAAAACTATGGCTACACCTTC	CASSFGENYGYTF
.	.	TRBV19	TRBJ2-7	TGTGCCAGTAGTATAACAGGGAACGAGCAGTACTTC	CASSITGNEQYF
.	.	TRBV6-5	TRBJ1-2	TGTGCCAGCAGATGGGCGTCAGACAGGAACTATGGCTACACCTTC	CASRWASDRNYGYTF
.	.	TRBV7-9	TRBJ1-6	TGTGCCAGCAGCTTAGCCAGGGTAGGAGGTTCACCCCTCCACTTT	CASSLARVGGSPLHF
.	.	TRBV30	TRBJ1-1	TGTGCCTGGAGTCCTCGACCTAACACTGGCCACACTGAAGCTTTCTTT	CAWSPRPNTGHTEAFF
.	TRBD1	TRBV30	TRBJ2-3	TGTGCCTGGATCCGAGACAGGGCCAAATCGGATACGCAGTATTTT	CAWIRDRAKSDTQYF
.	.	TRBV9	TRBJ1-3	TGTGCCAGCAGCGTAGAAGGGAACTCTGGAAACACCATATATTTT	CASSVEGNSGNTIYF
.	TRBD2	TRBV11-2	TRBJ2-3	TGTGCCAGCAGCGTTAGCGGGGGTAGCACAGATACGCAGTATTTT	CASSVSGGSTDTQYF
once	TRBD2	TRBV5-1	TRBJ2-3	TGCGCCAGCAGCTTACCTTTACTAGCGGGACCCACAGATACGCAGTATTTT	CASSLPLLAGPTDTQYF
.	.	TRBV19	TRBJ1-5	TGTGCCAGTACAAACGGGGGGACCGCCAATCAGCCCCAGCATTTT	CASTNGGTANQPQHF
once	TRBD1	TRBV7-2	TRBJ1-2	TGTGCCAGCAGCAAGGGACAGGATGGCTACACCTTC	CASSKGQDGYTF
.	.	TRBV10-1	TRBJ2-5	TGCGCCAGCAGTGAGGGGACGGTGGGGGAGACCCAGTACTTC	CASSEGTVGETQYF
.	.	TRBV2	TRBJ1-5	TGTGCCAGCAGTGAACAGGGAGCATTCGGCAATCAGCCCCAGCATTTT	CASSEQGAFGNQPQHF